These 19 T cell receptor beta chains came from one sample sequenced in a study of blood T cell repertoires in COVID-19. Here immunoSEQ multiplex PCR was the method, and the copy in TCRdb shows in-frame clones only, minus some. Of some 170,000 clones in the sample, 84% were seen once. Sequencing was carried out using peripheral blood. Receptors were obtained from a woman over 75 with acute or convalescent COVID-19.

This sequence joins TRBV5-8 and TRBJ1-1; 9 bases align to TRBD1. The CDR3 contains 15 residues. Germline V gives CDR1 SGHTS, CDR2 YDEGEE. After removal of 4 bases from V and 6 bases from J, the junction contained 10 bases not matched to a gene. CDR3 nucleotide sequence: TGTGCCAGCAGCCTCACCGGGACAGGGATGGCTGAAGCTTTCTTT. Translating gives CASSLTGTGMAEAFF.

The CDR3 region has the DNA TGTGCCAGCAGCTTGGAACAGGGGGCGGCAGATACGCAGTATTTT. Residues: CASSLEQGAADTQYF. V and J are TRBV11-2 and TRBJ2-3, with 9 positions matching TRBD1. CDR3 length: 15 residues. CDR1 and CDR2 (germline): SGHAT, FQNNGV. V shed 3 bases, J shed 4 bases, and the junction held 5 bases outside the gene matches. Using reference TRBV11-2 and TRBJ2-3 for the parts outside the CDR3, the full variable domain is EAGVAQSPRYKIIEKRQSVAFWCNPISGHATLYWYQQILGQGPKLLIQFQNNGVVDDSQLPKDRFSAERLKGVDSTLKIQPAKLEDSAVYLCASSLEQGAADTQYFGPGTRLTVL.

This clone showed up just once. V and J are TRBV12-5 and TRBJ1-1; D may be TRBD1 (6 bases). Per germline, CDR1 LGHNT and CDR2 FRNRAP. This CDR3 is built from 13 residues. V dropped 6 bases and J dropped 3 bases, with 11 bases sitting between them. The CDR3 protein is CASGHRDDTEAFF. DNA of the CDR3: TGTGCTAGTGGGCACAGGGATGACACTGAAGCTTTCTTT.

Only a few counts were recorded for this clone. J is TRBJ2-2 and V is TRBV19; the match to TRBD1 covers 7 bases. The CDR3 has 16 residues. V lost 7 bases and J lost 1; bases outside the gene matches: 9. Looked up from germline, CDR1 is LNHDA and CDR2 is SQIVND (reference sequence). CDR3 nucleotides: TGTGCCAGTACGACGACAGGGCGGATGAACACCGGGGAGCTGTTTTTT. It codes for CASTTTGRMNTGELFF.

CDR3: CASSQEGFRSGNTIYF. CDR3 bases: TGCGCCAGCAGCCAAGAGGGCTTTAGGTCTGGAAACACCATATATTTT. The chain employs TRBV4-1 and TRBJ1-3; D gene unclear. CDR1 and CDR2 from the germline V gene are MGHRA and YSYEKL. CDR3 length equals 16 residues. The germline V and J ends were trimmed by 0 bases and 1 base, with 10 bases remaining between them.

This chain uses TRBV6-6 with TRBJ1-5; TRBD1 might be the D (6 bases). This CDR3 has 14 residues. Germline V gene lookup returns CDR1 MNHNY and CDR2 SVGAGI (reference sequence). V lost 7 bases and J 1 base, leaving 11 bases between the germline ends. This CDR3 reads CASIQGISNQPQHF. The CDR3, as DNA: TGTGCCAGCATCCAGGGGATCAGCAATCAGCCCCAGCATTTT.

The chain links TRBV4-3 to TRBJ1-1, with D maybe TRBD1 (5 bases). The CDR3 covers 15 residues. Trimming pared 4 bases from V and 6 bases from J, leaving 18 bases between. The V gene's germline CDR1 is LGHNA and CDR2 YSLEER. DNA for the CDR3: TGCGCCAGCAGCCCATCGACAGCCGTGGGCTCTGAAGCTTTCTTT. Amino acids: CASSPSTAVGSEAFF.

The J gene is TRBJ1-5, the V gene TRBV7-2; TRBD1 aligns across 9 bases. J gave up 5 bases and V 1 base, and 3 bases lay outside the gene matches. CDR1 and CDR2 (germline): SGHTA, FQGNSA. CDR3 length: 15 residues. CDR3 residues: CASSLGDRGYQPQHF. The CDR3, as DNA: TGTGCCAGCAGCTTAGGAGACAGGGGGTATCAGCCCCAGCATTTT.

The chain carries TRBV4-2 and TRBJ1-4; no firm D call. The CDR3 loop spans 14 amino acids. Germline V lookup: CDR1 LGHNA, CDR2 YNFKEQ. V was clipped by 4 bases and J by 6 bases, with 12 bases between them. The CDR3 spells CASSRAKMDEKLFF. For the CDR3, the DNA is TGTGCCAGCAGCCGAGCCAAGATGGATGAAAAACTGTTTTTT.

CDR3 residues: CARGAGTSGRRIQETQYF. CDR3 nucleotide sequence: TGTGCCAGGGGGGCCGGGACTAGCGGGAGGAGAATCCAAGAGACCCAGTACTTC. The chain employs TRBV12-1 and TRBJ2-5; the table names TRBD2, a call not compared with the DNA. TRBV12-1 is annotated as a pseudogene. The CDR3 sequence is 18 residues long.

V and J are TRBV19 and TRBJ2-2; TRBD2 matches at 13 bases. The CDR3 contains 18 residues. Germline V CDR1 and CDR2: LNHDA, SQIVND (reference sequence). After removal of 1 base from V and 5 bases from J, the junction contained 7 bases not matched to a gene. The CDR3 DNA reads TGTGCCAGTAGTATAGCGGCCGGGACTAGCGGGAAAACCGGGGAGCTGTTTTTT. Translated, it gives CASSIAAGTSGKTGELFF.

This clone has a single count. CDR3 sequence (DNA): TGCGCCACCGGAGCGGTGGGGGGGGCCCGGGAGACCCAGTACTTC. Translation: CATGAVGGARETQYF. The chain links TRBV5-1 to TRBJ2-5; TRBD2 is a possible D gene (7 bases). This CDR3 is built from 15 residues. Germline assignment: CDR1 SGHRS and CDR2 YFSETQ. The ends were cut back, 9 bases at V and 5 bases at J, with 23 bases in the middle.

The CDR3 loop reads CASRGLAGTDTQYF. The DNA for the CDR3 is TGTGCCAGCAGGGGACTAGCGGGCACAGATACGCAGTATTTT. The V call is TRBV6-6, the J call TRBJ2-3; TRBD2 agrees at 11 bases. Germline lookup yields CDR1 MNHNY and CDR2 SVGAGI (reference sequence). J lost 1 base, V lost 6 bases, and 0 bases had no gene match. The CDR3 spans 14 residues.

This clone has just one count. The chain employs TRBV6-6 and TRBJ2-5; 11 nucleotides line up with TRBD1. Germline V lookup: CDR1 MNHNY, CDR2 SVGAGI (reference sequence). Trimming took 4 bases from V and 1 from J; bases not matched to a gene: 5. This CDR3 comprises 16 residues. The CDR3 region is CASSSRDRGIQETQYF. In DNA, the CDR3 is TGTGCCAGCAGTTCCCGGGACAGGGGGATCCAAGAGACCCAGTACTTC.

The chain combines TRBV2 with TRBJ1-1; D not certain. The CDR3 extends over 12 amino acids. CDR1 is SNHLY and CDR2 is FYNNEI in the germline V gene. V lost 3 bases and J 5 bases, leaving 7 bases between the germline ends. CDR3 nucleotides: TGTGCCAGCAGTGAGGGAGGGACTGAAGCTTTCTTT. Its translation is CASSEGGTEAFF.

The chain has TRBV7-2 and TRBJ2-2; TRBD2 is a possible D gene (6 bases). The CDR3 has 16 amino acids. CDR1 SGHTA and CDR2 FQGNSA come from the germline V gene. Trimming stripped 2 bases from V and 0 bases from J, with 10 bases between. In nucleotides, the CDR3 is TGTGCCAGCAGCTTAATGGCGGGAACGAACACCGGGGAGCTGTTTTTT. It codes for CASSLMAGTNTGELFF.

The CDR3: CASSDSWGGNSPLHF. CDR3 DNA: TGTGCCAGCAGTGACTCTTGGGGGGGTAATTCACCCCTCCACTTT. This sequence joins TRBV6-4 and TRBJ1-6; weak D call: TRBD1 (5 bases). CDR1 and CDR2 (germline): MRHNA, SNTAGT. The CDR3 covers 15 residues. V lost 0 bases to trimming and J lost 6 bases, with 9 bases between them.

V is TRBV2 and J is TRBJ1-2; no definite D call. Trimming took 4 bases from V and 3 from J, leaving 6 bases between them. Per the germline V gene, CDR1 is SNHLY and CDR2 is FYNNEI. CDR3 size: 12 residues. The CDR3 DNA follows: TGTGCCAGCAGTGCCTACTACTATGGCTACACCTTC. This gives the protein CASSAYYYGYTF.

The chain couples TRBV6-5 to TRBJ2-7; 8 bases align to TRBD1. CDR3 length: 15 residues. Germline trimming cut 6 bases from V and 2 bases from J; bases unmatched to any gene: 9. Germline lookup yields CDR1 MNHEY and CDR2 SVGAGI. DNA of the CDR3: TGTGCCAGCAGCGTGGACAGGGTAGGCCCCTACGAGCAGTACTTC. This gives the protein CASSVDRVGPYEQYF.